Below, 8 T cell receptor beta chains from the same sample are listed, as sequenced in a study of metastatic and nonmetastatic thyroid tumors. MiXCR re-clonotyped the PCR reads for TCRdb. The profile shows around 28,000 clones, 15% to 20% of them singletons. No treatment of any kind had been given to any patient before thyroid surgery. Specimen: blood. The source is a female donor with papillary thyroid cancer or a benign thyroid nodule (not recorded which). Some clones in this sample may be carry-over from other donors' samples.

This clone came up many times. The chain joins TRBV28 to TRBJ2-4, with unresolved D. Trimming pared 4 bases from V and 0 bases from J, leaving 13 bases between. From germline, CDR1 is MDHEN and CDR2 SYDVKM. This CDR3 has 16 residues. In nucleotides, the CDR3 is TGTGCCAGCAGTTCATCGCGTATCCTAGCCAAAAACATTCAGTACTTC. Translated, it gives CASSSSRILAKNIQYF.

At least ten counts were recorded for this clone. The V call is TRBV13, the J call TRBJ2-7; D may be TRBD1 or TRBD2 (5 bases each). The CDR3 totals 20 residues. The V end was cut by 5 bases, the J end by 1 base, with 30 bases between. Looked up from germline, CDR1 is PRHDT and CDR2 is FYEKMQ (reference sequence). CDR3 sequence reads: CASSPLWVPGSGVLSYEQYF. CDR3 sequence (DNA): TGTGCCAGCAGCCCCTTATGGGTCCCAGGGAGCGGAGTTTTGTCCTACGAGCAGTACTTC. The full variable domain, completed using reference TRBV13 and TRBJ2-7, is AAGVIQSPRHLIKEKRETATLKCYPIPRHDTVYWYQQGPGQDPQFLISFYEKMQSDKGSIPDRFSAQQFSDYHSELNMSSLELGDSALYFCASSPLWVPGSGVLSYEQYFGPGTRLTVT.

This clone was found a few times. The chain couples TRBV12-3 or TRBV12-4 to TRBJ2-1, with 10 bases identical to TRBD1. V lost 7 bases and J lost 6; bases outside the gene matches: 9. This CDR3 has 15 amino acids. CDR3 DNA: TGTGCCAGCACAAGGCAGGGACAGGGGAGCAATGAGCAGTTCTTC. It is translated as CASTRQGQGSNEQFF.

This clone occurred many times. The chain is built from TRBV2 and TRBJ2-7; D not certain. Germline-derived CDR1 and CDR2 are SNHLY and FYNNEI. The CDR3 spans 14 residues. V lost 6 bases and J 2 bases, leaving 14 bases between the germline ends. The CDR3, as DNA: TGTGCCAGCAGCCTGTGGCGAGGACCCTACGAGCAGTACTTC. It encodes CASSLWRGPYEQYF.

The chain has TRBV11-2 and TRBJ1-2; 7 bases align to TRBD1. The CDR3 has 16 residues. The germline V gene has CDR1 SGHAT and CDR2 FQNNGV. The J segment lost 8 bases and the V segment lost 6 bases, leaving 18 bases of the junction unmatched. CDR3 amino acids: CASSYKTGQRPGGYTF. DNA of the CDR3: TGTGCCAGCAGTTACAAAACGGGACAGCGCCCTGGAGGCTACACCTTC. Drawing the rest from reference TRBV11-2 and TRBJ1-2, the complete variable domain is EAGVAQSPRYKIIEKRQSVAFWCNPISGHATLYWYQQILGQGPKLLIQFQNNGVVDDSQLPKDRFSAERLKGVDSTLKIQPAKLEDSAVYLCASSYKTGQRPGGYTFGSGTRLTVV.

A few counts support this clone. The chain uses TRBV6-2 or TRBV6-3 and TRBJ2-7, with TRBD2 matching 8 bases. After removal of 1 base from V and 4 bases from J, the junction contained 6 bases not matched to a gene. The germline V gene has CDR1 MNHEY and CDR2 SVGEGT. The CDR3 is made up of 15 amino acids. CDR3 in DNA: TGTGCCAGCAGTTACTGGAGCGGGAGTGGGTACGAGCAGTACTTC. Encoded protein: CASSYWSGSGYEQYF.

This sequence joins TRBV11-2 and TRBJ1-2, with 8 bases matching TRBD1. The V segment lost 5 bases and the J segment 1 base; nucleotides outside the gene matches: 9. CDR1 and CDR2 (germline): SGHAT, FQNNGV. The CDR3 totals 16 residues. CDR3 sequence: CASSPGQEKINYGYTF. The CDR3 DNA is TGTGCCAGCAGCCCGGGACAGGAGAAGATTAACTATGGCTACACCTTC.

This clone is termed medium-sized. The chain recombines TRBV27 with TRBJ2-7; D might be TRBD2 (5 bases). The CDR3 extends over 14 amino acids. The V end was cut by 6 bases, the J end by 2 bases, with 14 bases between. The germline V gene encodes CDR1 MNHEY and CDR2 SMNVEV (reference sequence). The CDR3 sequence: CASRMTTNTYEQYF. The CDR3 DNA is TGTGCCAGCAGGATGACTACTAACACCTACGAGCAGTACTTC.